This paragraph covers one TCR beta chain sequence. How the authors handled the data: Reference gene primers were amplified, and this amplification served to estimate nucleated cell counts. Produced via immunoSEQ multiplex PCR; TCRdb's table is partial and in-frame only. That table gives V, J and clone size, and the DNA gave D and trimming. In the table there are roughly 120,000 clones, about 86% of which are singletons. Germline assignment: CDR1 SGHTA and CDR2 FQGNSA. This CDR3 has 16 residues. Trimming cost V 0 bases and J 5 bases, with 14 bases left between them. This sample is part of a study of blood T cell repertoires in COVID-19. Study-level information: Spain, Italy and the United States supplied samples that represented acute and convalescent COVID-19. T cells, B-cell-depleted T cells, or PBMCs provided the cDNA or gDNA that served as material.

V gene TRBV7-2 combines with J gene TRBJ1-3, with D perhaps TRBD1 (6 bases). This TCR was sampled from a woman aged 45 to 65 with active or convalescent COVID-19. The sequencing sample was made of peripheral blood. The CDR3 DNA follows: TGTGCCAGCAGCTTAGCCTCTACAGGGATACGAAACACCATATATTTT. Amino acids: CASSLASTGIRNTIYF.